This T cell receptor (beta chain) was retrieved from a study of blood T cell repertoires in COVID-19. Overall study: The study drew acute and convalescent COVID-19 samples from the United States, Italy and Spain.

As originally analysed: Amplifying reference gene primers gave estimates of nucleated cell counts. TCRdb's copy holds only in-frame clones and misses some; the assay was immunoSEQ multiplex PCR. The V and J calls and clone size come from that table; D and trimming were worked out from the DNA. Altogether roughly 230,000 clones are present, approximately 83% being singletons, with the ten largest covering more than 25%. This CDR3 has 14 amino acids. The ends were cut back, 2 bases at V and 9 bases at J, with 14 bases in the middle. CDR1 is MDHEN, CDR2 SYDVKM, per germline. This clone was detected a few times.

The gene calls are TRBV28 and TRBJ1-5, with a possible D match to TRBD1 (6 bases). This sequence originates from a man aged 35-49 years with acute or convalescent COVID-19. What was sequenced was peripheral blood. The CDR3 reads CASSLPGEHWPQHF. In nucleotides, the CDR3 is TGTGCCAGCAGTTTACCAGGGGAGCATTGGCCCCAGCATTTT.